Below, one T cell receptor (beta chain) is given with its context. Its antigen is as yet unknown. The sample belongs to a study of shared clonotypes between healthy human individuals. Overall study context: Plates per donor: three CD4 naive, three CD4 memory, two CD8 naive, one CD8 memory. Broader study findings: A few donors shared approximately 5% of their naive CD4 clonotypes.

Germline V gene sequence: CDR1 LNHDA, CDR2 SQIVND (reference sequence). V lost 6 bases to trimming and J lost 0 bases; unmatched junction nucleotides: 4. CDR3 length: 15 amino acids. Assay runs were performed at deep level. Assay: immunoSEQ multiplex PCR; the TCRdb copy retains only in-frame clones and omits some. The sample carries millions of clones, roughly 94% recorded once. Splitting the CD4+ cells yielded a CD45RA+ naive subset and a CD45RA-negative memory subset. Material: naive CD4+ T cells sorted from blood. Sample subset: CD45RA+ positively selected. The source of this sequence is a man younger than 35 in good health. This chain links TRBV19 with TRBJ2-2; TRBD1 aligns across 7 bases. CDR3 residues: CASRGQEANTGELFF. The CDR3 region has the DNA TGTGCCAGTAGAGGACAGGAGGCGAACACCGGGGAGCTGTTTTTT. Variable domain in full (rest from reference TRBV19 and TRBJ2-2): DGGITQSPKYLFRKEGQNVTLSCEQNLNHDAMYWYRQDPGQGLRLIYYSQIVNDFQKGDIAEGYSVSREKKESFPLTVTSAQKNPTAFYLCASRGQEANTGELFFGEGSRLTVL.